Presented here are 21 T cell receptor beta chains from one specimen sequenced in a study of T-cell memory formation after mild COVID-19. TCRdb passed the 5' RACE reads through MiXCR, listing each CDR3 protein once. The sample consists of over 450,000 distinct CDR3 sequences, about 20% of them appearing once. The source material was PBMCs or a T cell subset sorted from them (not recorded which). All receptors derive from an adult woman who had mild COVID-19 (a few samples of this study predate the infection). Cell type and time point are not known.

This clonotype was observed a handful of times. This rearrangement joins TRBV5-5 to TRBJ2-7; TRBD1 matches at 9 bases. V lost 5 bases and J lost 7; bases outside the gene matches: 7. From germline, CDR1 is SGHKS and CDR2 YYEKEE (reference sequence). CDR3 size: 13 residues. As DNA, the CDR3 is TGTGCCAGCAGTCGGACAGGGGTGGGGGAGCAGTACTTC. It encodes CASSRTGVGEQYF.

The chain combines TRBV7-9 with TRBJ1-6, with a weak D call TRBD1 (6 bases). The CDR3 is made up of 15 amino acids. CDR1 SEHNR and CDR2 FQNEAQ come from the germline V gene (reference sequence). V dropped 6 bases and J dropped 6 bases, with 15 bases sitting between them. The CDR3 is CASRPAWTANSPLHF. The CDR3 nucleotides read TGTGCCAGCAGACCGGCCTGGACAGCTAATTCACCCCTCCACTTT.

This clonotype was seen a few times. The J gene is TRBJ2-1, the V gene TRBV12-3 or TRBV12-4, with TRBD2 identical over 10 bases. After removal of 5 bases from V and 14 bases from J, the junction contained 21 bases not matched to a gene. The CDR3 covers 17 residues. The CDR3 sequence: CASSTKAGGPSDFWEFF. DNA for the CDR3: TGTGCCAGCAGTACAAAAGCGGGAGGGCCCTCAGATTTTTGGGAGTTCTTC.

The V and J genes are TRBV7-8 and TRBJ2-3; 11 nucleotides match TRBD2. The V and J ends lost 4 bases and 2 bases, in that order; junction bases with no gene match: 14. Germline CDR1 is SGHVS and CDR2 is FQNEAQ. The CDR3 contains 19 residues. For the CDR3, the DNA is TGTGCCAGCAGCTCCCCTCTCGCTAGCGGGGGGACGCTCACAGATACGCAGTATTTT. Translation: CASSSPLASGGTLTDTQYF.

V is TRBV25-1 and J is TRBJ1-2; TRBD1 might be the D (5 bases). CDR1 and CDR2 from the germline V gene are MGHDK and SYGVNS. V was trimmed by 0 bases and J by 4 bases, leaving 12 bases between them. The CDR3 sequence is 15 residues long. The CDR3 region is CASSEYSRVGYGYTF. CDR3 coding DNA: TGTGCCAGCAGTGAATACAGCAGGGTGGGCTATGGCTACACCTTC.

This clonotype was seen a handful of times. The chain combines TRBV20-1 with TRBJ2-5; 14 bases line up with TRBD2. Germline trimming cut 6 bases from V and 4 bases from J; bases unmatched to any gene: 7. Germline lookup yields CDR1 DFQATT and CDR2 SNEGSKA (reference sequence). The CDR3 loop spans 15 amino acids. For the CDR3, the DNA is TGCAGTGCAGGACTAGCGGGGGGTAGGGCAGAGACCCAGTACTTC. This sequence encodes CSAGLAGGRAETQYF.

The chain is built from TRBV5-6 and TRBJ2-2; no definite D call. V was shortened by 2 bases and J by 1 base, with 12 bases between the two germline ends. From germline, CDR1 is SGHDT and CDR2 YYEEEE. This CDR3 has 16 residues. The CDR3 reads CASSLPGMMNTGELFF. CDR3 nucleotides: TGTGCCAGCAGCTTACCGGGCATGATGAACACCGGGGAGCTGTTTTTT.

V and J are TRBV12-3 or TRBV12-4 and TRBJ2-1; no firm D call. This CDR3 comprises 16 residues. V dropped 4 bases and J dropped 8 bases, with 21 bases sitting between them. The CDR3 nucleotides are TGTGCCAGCAGTTCCGGCTTAGGGCCCAGTGATGATGAGCAGTTCTTC. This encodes CASSSGLGPSDDEQFF.

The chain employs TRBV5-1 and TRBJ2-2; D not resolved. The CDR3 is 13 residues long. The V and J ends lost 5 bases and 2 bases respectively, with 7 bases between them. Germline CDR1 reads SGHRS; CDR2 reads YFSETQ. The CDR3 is CASRPLNTGELFF. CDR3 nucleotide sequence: TGCGCCAGCAGACCACTAAACACCGGGGAGCTGTTTTTT.

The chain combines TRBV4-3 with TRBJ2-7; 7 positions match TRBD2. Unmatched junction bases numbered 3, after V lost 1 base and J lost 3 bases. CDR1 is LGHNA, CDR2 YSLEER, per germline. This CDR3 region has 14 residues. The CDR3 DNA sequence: TGCGCCAGCAGCCAAGGGACTAGACTCTACGAGCAGTACTTC. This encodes CASSQGTRLYEQYF.

CDR3 amino acids: CASSQDDATHNEQFF. The DNA for the CDR3 is TGCGCCAGCAGCCAAGATGACGCGACTCACAATGAGCAGTTCTTC. The V and J genes are TRBV4-1 and TRBJ2-1; D not resolved. This CDR3 spans 15 amino acids. V lost 0 bases and J lost 5, with 11 bases in between. The V gene's germline CDR1 is MGHRA and CDR2 YSYEKL.

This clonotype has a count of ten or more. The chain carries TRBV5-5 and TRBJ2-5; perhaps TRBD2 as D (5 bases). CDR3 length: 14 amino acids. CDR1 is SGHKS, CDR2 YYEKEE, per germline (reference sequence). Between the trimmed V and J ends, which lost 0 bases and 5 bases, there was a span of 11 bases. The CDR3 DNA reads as TGTGCCAGCAGCTTGGTCTTCGGCGGGGAGACCCAGTACTTC. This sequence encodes CASSLVFGGETQYF.

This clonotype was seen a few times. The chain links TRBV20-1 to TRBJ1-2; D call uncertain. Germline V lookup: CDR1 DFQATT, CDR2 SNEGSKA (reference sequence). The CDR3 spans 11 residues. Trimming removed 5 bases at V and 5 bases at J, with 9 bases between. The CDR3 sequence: CSAQPGYGYTF. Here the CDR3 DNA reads TGCAGTGCTCAGCCGGGATATGGCTACACCTTC.

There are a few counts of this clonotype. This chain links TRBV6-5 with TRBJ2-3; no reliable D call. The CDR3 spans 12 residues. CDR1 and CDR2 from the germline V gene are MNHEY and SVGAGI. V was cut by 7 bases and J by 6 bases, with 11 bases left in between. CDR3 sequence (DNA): TGTGCCAGCACTGGCGGCCAGGATACGCAGTATTTT. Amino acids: CASTGGQDTQYF.

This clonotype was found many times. CDR3 loop: CASKLQRNEQFF. The CDR3 region has the DNA TGCGCCAGCAAGCTACAGAGGAATGAGCAGTTCTTC. V usage is TRBV23-1 and J usage is TRBJ2-1; no clear D gene. Being an ORF, TRBV23-1 has a function that is uncertain. Trimming pared 7 bases from V and 7 bases from J, leaving 11 bases between. The CDR3 has 12 residues.

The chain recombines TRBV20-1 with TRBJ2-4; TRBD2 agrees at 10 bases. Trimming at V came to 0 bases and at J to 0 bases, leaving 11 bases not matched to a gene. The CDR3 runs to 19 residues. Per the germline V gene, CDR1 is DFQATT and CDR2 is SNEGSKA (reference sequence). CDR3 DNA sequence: TGCAGTGCTAGAGAGGCTAGCGGGAGCAGAACCTTAGCCAAAAACATTCAGTACTTC. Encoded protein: CSAREASGSRTLAKNIQYF.

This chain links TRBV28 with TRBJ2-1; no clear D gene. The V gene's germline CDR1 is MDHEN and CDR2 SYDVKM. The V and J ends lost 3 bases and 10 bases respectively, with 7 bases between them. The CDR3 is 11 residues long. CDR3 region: CASSLNREQFF. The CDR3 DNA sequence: TGTGCCAGCAGTTTGAATCGGGAGCAGTTCTTC.

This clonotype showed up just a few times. CDR3 nucleotides: TGCGCCAGCAGCTTGGGGGTCGGGGGGCCGGATGGCTACACCTTC. Amino acids: CASSLGVGGPDGYTF. V gene TRBV5-1 combines with J gene TRBJ1-2; the D gene is possibly TRBD1 (6 bases). Trimming shortened V by 0 bases and J by 6 bases, and 15 bases separated the two germline ends. CDR1 and CDR2 (germline): SGHRS, YFSETQ. This CDR3 comprises 15 residues.

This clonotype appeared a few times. The CDR3 here is CASSSGQADQPQHF. CDR3 bases: TGTGCCAGCAGCTCCGGACAGGCGGATCAGCCCCAGCATTTT. This chain uses TRBV5-6 with TRBJ1-5; 7 bases are shared with TRBD1. Germline V gene data show CDR1 as SGHDT and CDR2 as YYEEEE. This CDR3 has 14 amino acids. V trimming: 3 bases; J trimming: 5 bases; junction bases outside the gene matches: 5. Combining the CDR3 with reference TRBV5-6 and TRBJ1-5 gives the whole variable domain DAGVTQSPTHLIKTRGQQVTLRCSPKSGHDTVSWYQQALGQGPQFIFQYYEEEERQRGNFPDRFSGHQFPNYSSELNVNALLLGDSALYLCASSSGQADQPQHFGDGTRLSIL.

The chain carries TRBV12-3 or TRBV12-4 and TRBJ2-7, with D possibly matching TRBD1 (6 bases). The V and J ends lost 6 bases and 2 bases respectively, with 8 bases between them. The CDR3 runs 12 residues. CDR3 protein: CASRQGPYEQYF. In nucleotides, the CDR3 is TGTGCCAGCAGACAGGGACCCTACGAGCAGTACTTC.

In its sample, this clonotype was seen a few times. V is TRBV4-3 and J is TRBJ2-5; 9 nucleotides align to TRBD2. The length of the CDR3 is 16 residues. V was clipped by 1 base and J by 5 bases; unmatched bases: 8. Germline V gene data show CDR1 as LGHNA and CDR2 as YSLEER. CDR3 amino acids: CASSQGAGGPMETQYF. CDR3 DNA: TGCGCCAGCAGCCAAGGGGCGGGAGGGCCGATGGAGACCCAGTACTTC.